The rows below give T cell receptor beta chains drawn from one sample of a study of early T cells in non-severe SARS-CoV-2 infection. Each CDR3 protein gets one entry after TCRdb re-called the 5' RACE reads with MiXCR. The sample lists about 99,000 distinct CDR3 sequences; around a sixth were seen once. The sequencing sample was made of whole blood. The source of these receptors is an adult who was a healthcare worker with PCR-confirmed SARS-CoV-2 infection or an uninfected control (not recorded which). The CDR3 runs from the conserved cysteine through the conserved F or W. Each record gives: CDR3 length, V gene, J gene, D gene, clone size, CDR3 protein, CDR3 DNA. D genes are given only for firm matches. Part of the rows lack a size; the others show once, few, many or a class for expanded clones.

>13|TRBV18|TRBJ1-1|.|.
CASSPGANTEAFF
TGTGCCAGCTCTCCGGGGGCGAACACTGAAGCTTTCTTT
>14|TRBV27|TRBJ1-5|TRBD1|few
CASSFGQAVGPQHF
TGTGCCAGCAGTTTTGGACAGGCCGTGGGGCCCCAGCATTTT
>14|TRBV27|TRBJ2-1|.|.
CASSLSGALNEQFF
TGTGCCAGCAGTTTATCGGGTGCGTTAAATGAGCAGTTCTTC
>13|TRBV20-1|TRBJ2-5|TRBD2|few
CSARPSGTETQYF
TGCAGTGCTCGTCCTAGCGGGACAGAGACCCAGTACTTC
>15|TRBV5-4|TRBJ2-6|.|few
CASSFQGTGANVLTF
TGTGCCAGCAGCTTCCAGGGAACTGGGGCCAACGTCCTGACTTTC
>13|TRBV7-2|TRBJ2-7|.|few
CASSLVTTYEQYF
TGTGCCAGCAGCTTGGTGACTACCTACGAGCAGTACTTC
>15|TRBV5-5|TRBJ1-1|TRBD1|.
CASSPGTVLRSEAFF
TGTGCCAGCAGCCCTGGGACAGTCTTGCGATCTGAAGCTTTCTTT
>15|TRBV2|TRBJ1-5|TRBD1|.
CASRPGGNSNQPQHF
TGTGCCAGCAGACCAGGGGGGAATAGCAATCAGCCCCAGCATTTT
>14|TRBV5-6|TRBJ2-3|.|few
CASSAGRFTDTQYF
TGTGCCAGCAGCGCGGGGAGGTTCACAGATACGCAGTATTTT
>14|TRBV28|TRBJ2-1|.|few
CASKLGGWYNEQFF
TGTGCCAGCAAGCTGGGTGGTTGGTACAATGAGCAGTTCTTC
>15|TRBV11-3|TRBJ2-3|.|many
CASSQGGGVTDTQYF
TGTGCCAGCAGCCAGGGGGGCGGGGTCACAGATACGCAGTATTTT
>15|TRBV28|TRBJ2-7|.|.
CASSFPGGVEYEQYF
TGTGCCAGCAGTTTTCCCGGGGGCGTTGAGTACGAGCAGTACTTC
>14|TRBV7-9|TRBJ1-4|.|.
CASSEQATNEKLFF
TGTGCCAGCAGCGAACAGGCAACTAATGAAAAACTGTTTTTT
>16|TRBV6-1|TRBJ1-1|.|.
CASSPRWGGMNTEAFF
TGTGCCAGCAGCCCACGATGGGGGGGGATGAACACTGAAGCTTTCTTT
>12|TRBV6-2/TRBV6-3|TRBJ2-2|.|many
CASRVGSGELFF
TGTGCCAGCAGGGTAGGGTCCGGGGAGCTGTTTTTT
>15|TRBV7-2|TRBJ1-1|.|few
CASSLASGTRTEAFF
TGTGCCAGCAGCTTAGCGAGTGGGACCAGGACTGAAGCTTTCTTT
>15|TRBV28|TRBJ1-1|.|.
CASSGTGLGVRLAFF
TGTGCCAGCAGTGGAACAGGGTTGGGGGTGCGTTTAGCTTTCTTT
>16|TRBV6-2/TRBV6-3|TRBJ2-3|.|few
CASSYGGTESTDTQYF
TGTGCCAGCAGTTACGGGGGGACGGAATCCACAGATACGCAGTATTTT
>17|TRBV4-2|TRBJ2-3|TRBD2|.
CASSQELSSGGAEAQYF
TGTGCCAGCAGCCAAGAGTTATCTAGCGGGGGTGCCGAGGCGCAGTATTTT
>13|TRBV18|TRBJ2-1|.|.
CASSPSAANEQFF
TGTGCCAGCTCACCATCTGCGGCGAATGAGCAGTTCTTC
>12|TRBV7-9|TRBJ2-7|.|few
CASSLVTAEQYF
TGTGCCAGCAGCTTAGTCACAGCCGAGCAGTACTTC
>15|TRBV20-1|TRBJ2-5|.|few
CSAILPGAGQETQYF
TGCAGTGCAATCCTTCCGGGGGCCGGTCAAGAGACCCAGTACTTC
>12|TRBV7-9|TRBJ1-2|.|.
CASSPGNYGYTF
TGTGCCAGCAGTCCCGGGAACTATGGCTACACCTTC
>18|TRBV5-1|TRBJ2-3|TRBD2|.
CASRGLAGVPRSTDTQYF
TGCGCCAGCAGGGGACTAGCGGGGGTCCCGAGATCAACAGATACGCAGTATTTT
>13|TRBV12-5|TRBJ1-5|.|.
CASGPGGNQPQHF
TGTGCTAGTGGCCCGGGGGGCAATCAGCCCCAGCATTTT
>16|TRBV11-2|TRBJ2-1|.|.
CASSYPLSGLDDEQFF
TGTGCCAGCAGCTATCCCCTTTCCGGGTTAGACGATGAGCAGTTCTTC
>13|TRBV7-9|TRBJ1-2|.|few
CASSPDKNYGYTF
TGTGCCAGCAGCCCTGACAAAAACTATGGCTACACCTTC